This entry lists 3 T cell receptor beta chains sequenced from one sample in a study of technical replicates of blood from a few donors. Method: immunoSEQ multiplex PCR; TCRdb's copy keeps in-frame clones and lacks some. This sample has roughly 72,000 clones, with roughly 91% found just once. Sequenced material: T cells isolated from PBMCs. The origin of the receptors is a human donor in good health.

J is TRBJ2-3 and V is TRBV7-9; 11 bases align to TRBD1. V lost 3 bases and J lost 2; bases outside the gene matches: 10. This CDR3 is 18 amino acids long. Per germline, CDR1 SEHNR and CDR2 FQNEAQ (reference sequence). The CDR3 DNA reads as TGTGCCAGCAGCTTGGACAGGGGGCCCCGTCGTCTCACAGATACGCAGTATTTT. The encoded protein is CASSLDRGPRRLTDTQYF.

The chain has TRBV7-3 and TRBJ2-3; 7 bases fit TRBD2. Germline V gene sequence: CDR1 SGHTA, CDR2 FQGTGA. Trimming cost V 2 bases and J 0 bases; bases outside gene matches: 8. CDR3 length equals 17 residues. CDR3 amino acids: CASSLGGGIGSTDTQYF. CDR3 coding DNA: TGTGCCAGCAGCTTAGGGGGGGGTATCGGGAGCACAGATACGCAGTATTTT.

This clone was seen just once. The V and J genes are TRBV7-8 and TRBJ2-6, with D hard to call. Germline-derived CDR1 and CDR2 are SGHVS and FQNEAQ. V was clipped by 2 bases and J by 4 bases, with 6 bases between them. This CDR3 has 14 amino acids. The CDR3 region has the DNA TGTGCCAGCAGCTTATCGTCCGGGGCCAACGTCCTGACTTTC. This codes for CASSLSSGANVLTF. The whole variable domain, remainder taken from reference TRBV7-8 and TRBJ2-6, is GAGVSQSPRYKVAKRGQDVALRCDPISGHVSLFWYQQALGQGPEFLTYFQNEAQLDKSGLPSDRFFAERPEGSVSTLKIQRTQQEDSAVYLCASSLSSGANVLTFGAGSRLTVL.